The text below deals with one T cell receptor (beta chain). The antigen is not known. At one of its ends the junction is not consistent with the germline gene, which may arise from a read error. Looked up from germline, CDR1 is SGDLS and CDR2 is YYNGEE. The CDR3 is 17 residues long. This sample is drawn from a study of T cell responses to AZD1222 COVID-19 vaccine. The table came from immunoSEQ multiplex PCR; TCRdb's copy has only in-frame clones and leaves some out. Of 75,000 to 95,000 clones listed, 85% are singletons. Findings of the study overall: Only a handful of AZD1222 recipients were seropositive at baseline. Repertoire sampling occurred only after the peak T cell response.

The TCR comes from an adult who received the AZD1222 COVID-19 vaccine. The source material was peripheral blood, sampled 28 days after the second AZD1222 dose. The V and J genes are TRBV9 and TRBJ2-1, with 11 bases matching TRBD2. The CDR3 is CASSVAIAGGDYTEQFF. The CDR3 DNA reads TGTGCCAGCAGCGTAGCTATAGCGGGAGGGGACTACACTGAGCAGTTCTTC. The full variable domain, its missing parts supplied by reference TRBV9 and TRBJ2-1, is DSGVTQTPKHLITATGQRVTLRCSPRSGDLSVYWYQQSLDQGLQFLIQYYNGEERAKGNILERFSAQQFPDLHSELNLSSLELGDSALYFCASSVAIAGGDYTEQFFGPGTRLTVL.